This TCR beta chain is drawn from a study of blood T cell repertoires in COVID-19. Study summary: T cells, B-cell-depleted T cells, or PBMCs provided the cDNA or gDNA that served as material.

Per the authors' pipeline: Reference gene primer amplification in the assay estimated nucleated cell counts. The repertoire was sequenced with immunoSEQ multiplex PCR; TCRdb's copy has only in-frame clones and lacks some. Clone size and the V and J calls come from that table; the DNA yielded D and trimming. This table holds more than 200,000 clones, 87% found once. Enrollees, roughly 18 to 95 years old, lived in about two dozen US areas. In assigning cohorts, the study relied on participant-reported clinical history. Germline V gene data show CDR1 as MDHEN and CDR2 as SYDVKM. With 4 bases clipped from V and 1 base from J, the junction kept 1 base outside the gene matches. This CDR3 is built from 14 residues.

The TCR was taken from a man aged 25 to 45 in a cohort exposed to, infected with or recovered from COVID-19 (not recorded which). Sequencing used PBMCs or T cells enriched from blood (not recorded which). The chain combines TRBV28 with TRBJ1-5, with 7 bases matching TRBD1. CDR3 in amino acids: CASSSRGSNQPQHF. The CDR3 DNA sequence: TGTGCCAGCAGTTCCAGGGGGAGCAATCAGCCCCAGCATTTT. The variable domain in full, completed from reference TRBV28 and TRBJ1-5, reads DVKVTQSSRYLVKRTGEKVFLECVQDMDHENMFWYRQDPGLGLRLIYFSYDVKMKEKGDIPEGYSVSREKKERFSLILESASTNQTSMYLCASSSRGSNQPQHFGDGTRLSIL.